Ten or more counts support the clone carrying this TCR beta chain. The entry originates in a study of early T cells in non-severe SARS-CoV-2 infection. The CDR3 extends over 15 amino acids. Germline V gene sequence: CDR1 KGHDR, CDR2 SFDVKD. V lost 4 bases to trimming and J lost 4 bases; unmatched junction nucleotides: 4. TCRdb ran MiXCR on the 5' RACE reads and lists one entry per CDR3 protein. Of some 80,000 distinct CDR3 sequences listed, about 5% are singletons. The TCR originated in an adult who was a healthcare worker with PCR-confirmed SARS-CoV-2 infection or an uninfected control (not recorded which). The specimen was whole blood, collected at baseline. The rearrangement joins TRBV24-1 to TRBJ2-1; 9 bases match TRBD1. The CDR3: CATSDPGQGYNEQFF. The DNA of the CDR3 is TGTGCCACCAGTGACCCGGGACAGGGTTACAATGAGCAGTTCTTC.